The sample holds a few counts of the clone carrying this T cell receptor beta chain. The sample comes from a study of shared clonotypes between healthy human individuals. Across the study: The plates for each donor numbered three CD4 naive, three CD4 memory, two CD8 naive and one CD8 memory.

Profiled with immunoSEQ multiplex PCR; TCRdb holds only in-frame clones, not every one. Here the sample spans approximately 980,000 clones, over 60% being singletons. Germline assignment: CDR1 ENHRY and CDR2 SYGVKD. The CDR3 loop spans 11 amino acids. The ends were cut back, 4 bases at V and 9 bases at J, with 7 bases in the middle. Within Nashville, Tennessee resided all donors, each a Caucasian adult. This sequence was found in a man between 18 and 35 years old in good health. The chain combines TRBV10-3 with TRBJ1-3; D not resolved. Material: memory CD4+ T cells sorted from blood. This sample's subset: CD45RA-negative fraction. CDR3 DNA sequence: TGTGCCATCAGTGCGGGCGGCACCATATATTTT. As protein: CAISAGGTIYF.